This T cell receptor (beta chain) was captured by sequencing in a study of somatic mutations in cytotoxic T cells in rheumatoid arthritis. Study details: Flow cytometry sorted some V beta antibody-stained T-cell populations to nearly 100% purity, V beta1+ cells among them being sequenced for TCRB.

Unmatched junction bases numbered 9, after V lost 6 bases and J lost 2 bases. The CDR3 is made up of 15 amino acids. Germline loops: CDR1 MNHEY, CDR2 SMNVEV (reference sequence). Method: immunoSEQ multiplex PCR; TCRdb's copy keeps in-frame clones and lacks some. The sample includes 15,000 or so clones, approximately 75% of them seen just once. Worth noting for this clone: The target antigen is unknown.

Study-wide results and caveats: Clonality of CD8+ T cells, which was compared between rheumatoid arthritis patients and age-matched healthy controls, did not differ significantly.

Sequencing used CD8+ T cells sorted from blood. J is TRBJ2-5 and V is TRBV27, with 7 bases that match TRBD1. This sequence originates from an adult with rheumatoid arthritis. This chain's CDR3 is CASRPEDRVQETQYF. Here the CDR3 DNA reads TGTGCCAGCAGACCCGAAGACAGGGTTCAAGAGACCCAGTACTTC.